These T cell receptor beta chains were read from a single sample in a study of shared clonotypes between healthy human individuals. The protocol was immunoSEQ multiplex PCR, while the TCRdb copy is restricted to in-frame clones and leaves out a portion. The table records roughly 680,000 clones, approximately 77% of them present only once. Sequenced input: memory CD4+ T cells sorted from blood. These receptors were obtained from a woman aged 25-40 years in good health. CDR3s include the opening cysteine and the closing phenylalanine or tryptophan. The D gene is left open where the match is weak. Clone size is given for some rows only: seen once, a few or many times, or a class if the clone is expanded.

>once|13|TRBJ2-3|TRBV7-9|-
TGTGCCAGCAGCTTGGGTAGCACAGATACGCAGTATTTT
CASSLGSTDTQYF
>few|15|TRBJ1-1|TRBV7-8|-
TGTGCCAGCAGCTTTATGTCGGCAGAGAACACTGAAGCTTTCTTT
CASSFMSAENTEAFF
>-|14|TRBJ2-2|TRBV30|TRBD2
TGTGCCGCTCACGGGGCGAGCGGGGGCGGGGAGCTGTTTTTT
CAAHGASGGGELFF
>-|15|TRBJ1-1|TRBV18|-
TGTGCCAGCTCACCGACTGGGGAGAAGGGCACTGAAGCTTTCTTT
CASSPTGEKGTEAFF
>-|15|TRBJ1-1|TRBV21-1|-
TGTGCCAGCAGCAAAGGGGTAGGCTATTACACTGAAGCTTTCTTT
CASSKGVGYYTEAFF
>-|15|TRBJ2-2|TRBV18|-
TGTGCCAGCTCCACCAGGGGTCAAAACACCGGGGAGCTGTTTTTT
CASSTRGQNTGELFF
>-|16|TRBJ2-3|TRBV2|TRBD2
TGTGCCAGCAGTGAATCGCCTAGCGGGAGCACAGATACGCAGTATTTT
CASSESPSGSTDTQYF
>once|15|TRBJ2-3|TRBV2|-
TGTGCCAGCAGTAGGCAGGTCGGGGGACCAGATACGCAGTATTTT
CASSRQVGGPDTQYF
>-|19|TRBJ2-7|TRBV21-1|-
TGTGCCAGCAGCAAAGGAGGGACTAGCGGGAGAAGAGGGACCTACGAGCAGTACTTC
CASSKGGTSGRRGTYEQYF
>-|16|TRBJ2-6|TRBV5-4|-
TGTGCCAGCAGCTTGGTGCAGACCTCTGGGGCCAACGTCCTGACTTTC
CASSLVQTSGANVLTF
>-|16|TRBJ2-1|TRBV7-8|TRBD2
TGTGCCAGCAGCGCTAAAGCGGGAGAGCCGCACAATGAGCAGTTCTTC
CASSAKAGEPHNEQFF
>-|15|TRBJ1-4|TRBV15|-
TGTGCCACCAGCATGGGATGGGCAACTAATGAAAAACTGTTTTTT
CATSMGWATNEKLFF
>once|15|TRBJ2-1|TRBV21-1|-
TGTGCCAGCAGTACACTAGCGGGAGAGGGTGATGAGCAGTTCTTC
CASSTLAGEGDEQFF
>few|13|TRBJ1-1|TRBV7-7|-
TGTGCCAGCAGCCCCACGGCGAACACTGAAGCTTTCTTT
CASSPTANTEAFF